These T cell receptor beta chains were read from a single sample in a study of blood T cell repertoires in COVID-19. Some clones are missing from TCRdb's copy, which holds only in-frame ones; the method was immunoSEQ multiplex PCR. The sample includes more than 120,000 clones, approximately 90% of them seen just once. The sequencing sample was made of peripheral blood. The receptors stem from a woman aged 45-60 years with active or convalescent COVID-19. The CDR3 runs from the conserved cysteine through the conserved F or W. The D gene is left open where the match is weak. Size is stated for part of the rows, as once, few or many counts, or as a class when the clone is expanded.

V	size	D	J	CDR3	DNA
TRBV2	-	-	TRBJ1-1	CASWGGSGAFF	TGTGCCAGCTGGGGGGGCTCCGGGGCTTTCTTT
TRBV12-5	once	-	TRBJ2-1	CASGFGVYNEQFF	TGTGCTAGTGGTTTTGGAGTTTACAATGAGCAGTTCTTC
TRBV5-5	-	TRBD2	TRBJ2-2	CASSLFAGDRGTGELFF	TGTGCCAGCAGCTTGTTTGCGGGAGATCGGGGCACCGGGGAGCTGTTTTTT
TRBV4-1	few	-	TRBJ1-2	CASSQSPLANYGYTF	TGCGCCAGCAGCCAATCACCGCTAGCTAACTATGGCTACACCTTC
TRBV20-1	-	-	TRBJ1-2	CSGPGNYGYTF	TGCAGTGGCCCAGGGAACTATGGCTACACCTTC
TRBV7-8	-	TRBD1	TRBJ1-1	CASSPGTGELMDTEAFF	TGTGCCAGCAGCCCGGGGACAGGGGAGCTTATGGACACTGAAGCTTTCTTT
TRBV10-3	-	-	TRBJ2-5	CAISESTQKETQYF	TGTGCCATCAGTGAGTCGACACAAAAGGAGACCCAGTACTTC
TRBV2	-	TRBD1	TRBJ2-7	CASSEKQDRIHEQYF	TGTGCCAGCAGTGAAAAACAGGACAGGATCCACGAGCAGTACTTC
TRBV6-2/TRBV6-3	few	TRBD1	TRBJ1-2	CASSQPPSQTGNYGYTF	TGTGCCAGCAGTCAGCCACCGTCGCAGACAGGGAACTATGGCTACACCTTC
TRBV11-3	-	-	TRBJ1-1	CASSLDRWSGVAAFF	TGTGCCAGCAGCTTAGATAGGTGGAGCGGGGTGGCAGCTTTCTTT
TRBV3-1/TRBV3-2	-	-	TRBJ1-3	CASSQESLSSGNTIYF	TGTGCCAGCAGCCAAGAATCTCTGAGCTCTGGAAACACCATATATTTT
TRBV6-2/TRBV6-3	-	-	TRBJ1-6	CASSLSGRGEDF	TGTGCCAGCAGTCTTTCCGGTAGAGGAGAAGACTTT
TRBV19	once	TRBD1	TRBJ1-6	CASSTTGGRGSYNSPLHF	TGTGCCAGTAGTACCACAGGGGGCCGCGGCTCCTATAATTCACCCCTCCACTTT
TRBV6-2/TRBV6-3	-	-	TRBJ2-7	CASSWAGGPYEQYF	TGTGCCAGCAGTTGGGCCGGGGGGCCCTACGAGCAGTACTTC
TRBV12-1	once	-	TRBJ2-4	CASSLRGRLAKNIQYF	TGTGCCAGCAGCTTGAGGGGGCGACTAGCCAAAAACATTCAGTACTTC
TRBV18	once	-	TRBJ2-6	CASSRDSGANVLTF	TGTGCCAGCTCACGCGACTCTGGGGCCAACGTCCTGACTTTC
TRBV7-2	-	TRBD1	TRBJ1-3	CASSLRGAGNTIYF	TGTGCCAGCAGCCTCAGGGGGGCGGGAAACACCATATATTTT
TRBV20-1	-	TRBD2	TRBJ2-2	CSASGTSTGELFF	TGCAGTGCTAGTGGGACTAGCACCGGGGAGCTGTTTTTT
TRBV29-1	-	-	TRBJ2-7	CSVEYPGRGTGEQYF	TGCAGCGTTGAATATCCGGGTAGGGGGACGGGAGAGCAGTACTTC
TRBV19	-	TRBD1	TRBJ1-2	CASAETGVSGYTF	TGTGCCAGTGCAGAAACAGGGGTTTCGGGCTACACCTTC
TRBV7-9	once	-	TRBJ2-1	CASSLMAGQNNEQFF	TGTGCCAGCAGCTTAATGGCGGGGCAGAACAATGAGCAGTTCTTC
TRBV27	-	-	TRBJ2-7	CASSPGVSYEQYF	TGTGCCAGCAGCCCGGGGGTTAGCTACGAGCAGTACTTC
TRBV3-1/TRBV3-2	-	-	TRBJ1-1	CASRPHQGKNTEAFF	TGTGCCAGCAGACCGCACCAGGGAAAGAACACTGAAGCTTTCTTT
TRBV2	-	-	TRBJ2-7	CASTPQALYEQYF	TGTGCCAGTACGCCACAGGCCCTCTACGAGCAGTACTTC
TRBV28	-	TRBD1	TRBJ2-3	CASSWSDRGSDTQYF	TGTGCCAGCAGTTGGTCGGACAGGGGGTCGGATACGCAGTATTTT
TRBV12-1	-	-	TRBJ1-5	CASSGLRDSNSNQPQHF	TGTGCCAGCAGCGGCCTCAGGGACAGCAATAGCAATCAGCCCCAGCATTTT
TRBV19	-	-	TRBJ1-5	CASSIDRGLMGNQPQHF	TGTGCCAGTAGTATAGATAGGGGCCTGATGGGCAATCAGCCCCAGCATTTT
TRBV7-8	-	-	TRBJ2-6	CASSLSHSGANVLTF	TGTGCCAGCAGCTTATCCCACTCTGGGGCCAACGTCCTGACTTTC
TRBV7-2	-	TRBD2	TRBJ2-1	CASSQGLAGVGSNEQFF	TGTGCCAGCAGCCAGGGACTAGCGGGAGTCGGATCGAATGAGCAGTTCTTC
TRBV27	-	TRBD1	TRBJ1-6	CASTRQGASYNSPLHF	TGTGCCAGCACCCGACAGGGGGCGTCATATAATTCACCCCTCCACTTT
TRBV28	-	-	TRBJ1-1	CASRSGGMNTEAFF	TGTGCCAGCAGATCGGGGGGAATGAACACTGAAGCTTTCTTT
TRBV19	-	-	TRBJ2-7	CASSIMGGRVTFYEQYF	TGTGCCAGTAGTATTATGGGAGGCAGGGTCACCTTCTACGAGCAGTACTTC
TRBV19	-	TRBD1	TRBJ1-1	CASSITGAGTEAFF	TGTGCCAGTAGTATTACAGGGGCTGGCACTGAAGCTTTCTTT
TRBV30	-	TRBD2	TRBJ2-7	CAWSFSGGGGEQYF	TGTGCCTGGAGTTTTAGCGGCGGGGGAGGTGAGCAGTACTTC
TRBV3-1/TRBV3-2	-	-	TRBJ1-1	CASSQGGRGAEAFF	TGTGCCAGCAGCCAAGGGGGCCGGGGGGCTGAAGCTTTCTTT
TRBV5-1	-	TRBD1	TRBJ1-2	CASSLTGAAGYTF	TGCGCCAGCAGCTTAACAGGGGCGGCTGGCTACACCTTC
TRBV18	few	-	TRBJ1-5	CASSPYQTSQPQHF	TGTGCCAGCTCACCATATCAGACATCGCAGCCCCAGCATTTT
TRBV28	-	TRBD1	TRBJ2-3	CASSSPGQGTDTQYF	TGTGCCAGCAGTTCCCCGGGACAGGGGACAGATACGCAGTATTTT
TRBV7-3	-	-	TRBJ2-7	CAWNRRFSYEQYF	TGTGCCTGGAACAGGCGATTTTCTTACGAGCAGTACTTC
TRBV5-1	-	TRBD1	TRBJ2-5	CASSQKTGGGETQYF	TGCGCCAGCAGCCAAAAGACAGGGGGTGGGGAGACCCAGTACTTC
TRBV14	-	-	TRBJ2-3	CASSQMGRRDTQYF	TGTGCCAGCAGCCAAATGGGGCGGCGCGATACGCAGTATTTT
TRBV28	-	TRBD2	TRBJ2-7	CASSLSGRAYEQYF	TGTGCCAGCAGTTTGAGCGGGAGGGCCTACGAGCAGTACTTC
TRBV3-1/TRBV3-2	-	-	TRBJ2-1	CASSQETPQAGWQNEQFF	TGTGCCAGCAGCCAAGAAACCCCCCAGGCGGGCTGGCAAAATGAGCAGTTCTTC